What follows is one TCR beta chain and its context. Its antigen is not identified. The DNA is left out, because the CDR3 cannot be placed on it with certainty; the CDR3 is given as TCRdb lists it. The TCR beta library used iRepertoire HTBI primers with Arm-PCR amplification of CDR3. TCRdb used MiXCR to reprocess the multiplex PCR reads, holding one entry per CDR3 protein. The sample consists of roughly 400,000 distinct CDR3 sequences, more than 20% of them appearing once. Time point in this sample: persistent/refractory GD, antithyroid drugs over 5 years with positive TRAb. From RNA extracted from PBMCs, the TCR library was made. The CDR3 adds up to 20 amino acids, both ends counted. From germline, CDR1 is SGHTA and CDR2 FQGNSA. This sample stems from a study of regulatory T cells in long-lasting Graves disease. Regarding the study as a whole: Lower TCR diversity characterized persistent Graves' patients relative to newly diagnosed patients. Persistent patients shared 2,741 public clonotypes among themselves. Newly diagnosed patients shared fewer, at some 970.

The chain has TRBV7-2 and TRBJ2-5; the table gives TRBD1 as D, unverified against the DNA. Sequencing was performed on peripheral blood mononuclear cells (PBMCs), taken when the disease was refractory, from a patient treated with antithyroid drugs. This clonotype was obtained from a female donor with Graves disease. The CDR3 loop is CASSFYICSAVRQGVETQYF.